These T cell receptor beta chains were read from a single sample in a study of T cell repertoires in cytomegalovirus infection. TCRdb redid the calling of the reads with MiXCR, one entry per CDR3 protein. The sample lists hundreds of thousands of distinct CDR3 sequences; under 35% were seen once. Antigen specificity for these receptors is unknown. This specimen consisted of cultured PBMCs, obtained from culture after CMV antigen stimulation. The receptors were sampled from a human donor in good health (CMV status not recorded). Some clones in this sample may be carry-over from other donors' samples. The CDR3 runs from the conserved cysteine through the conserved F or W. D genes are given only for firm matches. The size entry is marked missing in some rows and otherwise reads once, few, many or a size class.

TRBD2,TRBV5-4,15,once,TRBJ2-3,CASRLAGVTTDTQYF,TGTGCCAGCAGGCTAGCGGGAGTTACCACAGATACGCAGTATTTT
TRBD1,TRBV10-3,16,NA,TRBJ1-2,CAISDPSYRGNYGYTF,TGTGCCATCAGTGACCCCTCCTACAGGGGAAACTATGGCTACACCTTC
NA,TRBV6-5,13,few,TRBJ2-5,CASSPPPQETQYF,TGTGCCAGCAGTCCGCCCCCCCAAGAGACCCAGTACTTC
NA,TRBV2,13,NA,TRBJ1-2,CASSVNSDYGYTF,TGTGCCAGCAGTGTAAACAGCGACTATGGCTACACCTTC
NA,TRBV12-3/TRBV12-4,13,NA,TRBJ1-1,CASRSGPNTEAFF,TGTGCCAGCAGGAGCGGGCCCAACACTGAAGCTTTCTTT
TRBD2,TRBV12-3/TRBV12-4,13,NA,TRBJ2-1,CASSLHGGNEQFF,TGTGCCAGCAGTTTACACGGGGGGAATGAGCAGTTCTTC
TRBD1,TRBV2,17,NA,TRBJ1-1,CASETAPGQGQDTEAFF,TGTGCCAGCGAAACCGCACCGGGACAGGGTCAGGACACTGAAGCTTTCTTT
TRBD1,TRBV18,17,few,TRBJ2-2,CASSPLPGQGTTGELFF,TGTGCCAGCTCACCACTACCGGGACAGGGGACCACCGGGGAGCTGTTTTTT
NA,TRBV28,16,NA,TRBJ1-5,CASTRVFRFSNQPQHF,TGTGCCAGCACCCGGGTTTTTAGGTTTAGCAATCAGCCCCAGCATTTT
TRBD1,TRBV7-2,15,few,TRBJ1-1,CASSWGTGANTEAFF,TGTGCCAGCAGCTGGGGGACAGGCGCGAACACTGAAGCTTTCTTT
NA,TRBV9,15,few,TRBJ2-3,CASSVTPADTDTQYF,TGTGCCAGCAGCGTAACCCCAGCGGACACAGATACGCAGTATTTT
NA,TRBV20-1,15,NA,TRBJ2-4,CSASRGTVTKNIQYF,TGCAGTGCTAGTCGCGGGACAGTCACCAAAAACATTCAGTACTTC
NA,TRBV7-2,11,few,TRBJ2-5,CASNLEETQYF,TGTGCCAGCAACCTTGAAGAGACCCAGTACTTC
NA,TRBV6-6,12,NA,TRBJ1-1,CASSLDLRGAFF,TGTGCCAGCAGCTTGGACCTCCGGGGGGCTTTCTTT
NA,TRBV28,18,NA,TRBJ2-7,CASSLGDLADRVSDEQYF,TGTGCCAGCAGTTTGGGGGACTTAGCAGACAGGGTTTCGGACGAGCAGTACTTC
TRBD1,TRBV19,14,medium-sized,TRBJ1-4,CASRTTGSNEKLFF,TGTGCCAGTAGGACGACAGGGAGTAACGAAAAACTGTTTTTT
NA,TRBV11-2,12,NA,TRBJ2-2,CASSGFTGELFF,TGTGCCAGCAGCGGATTTACCGGGGAGCTGTTTTTT
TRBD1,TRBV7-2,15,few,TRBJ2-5,CASSLRDRETETQYF,TGTGCCAGCAGCTTAAGAGACAGGGAAACGGAGACCCAGTACTTC
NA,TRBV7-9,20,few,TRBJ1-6,CASSLLGTGDARKRNSPLHF,TGTGCCAGCAGCTTACTCGGTACCGGGGACGCGAGAAAGCGTAATTCACCCCTCCACTTT
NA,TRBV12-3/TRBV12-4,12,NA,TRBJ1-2,CASTRGVSGYTF,TGTGCCAGCACCCGAGGGGTCTCTGGCTACACCTTC
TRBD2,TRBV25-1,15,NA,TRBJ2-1,CASSEFGLAGVEQFF,TGTGCCAGCAGTGAATTTGGACTAGCGGGAGTAGAGCAGTTCTTC
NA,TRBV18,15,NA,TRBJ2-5,CASSPSRDTQETQYF,TGTGCCAGCTCACCTTCCAGGGACACCCAAGAGACCCAGTACTTC
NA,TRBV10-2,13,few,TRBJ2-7,CASTMGVRYEQYF,TGCGCCAGCACAATGGGAGTTCGGTACGAGCAGTACTTC
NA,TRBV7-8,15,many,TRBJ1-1,CASSLGGTLGTEAFF,TGTGCCAGCAGCTTAGGGGGAACCCTCGGCACTGAAGCTTTCTTT
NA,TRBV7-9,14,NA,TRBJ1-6,CASNFEGFNSPLHF,TGTGCCAGCAACTTCGAGGGGTTCAATTCACCCCTCCACTTT
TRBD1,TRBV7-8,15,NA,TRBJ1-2,CASSFQAGTVYGYTF,TGTGCCAGCAGCTTTCAAGCCGGGACAGTCTATGGCTACACCTTC
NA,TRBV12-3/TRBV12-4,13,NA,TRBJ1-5,CASKRGGNQPQHF,TGTGCCAGCAAACGGGGGGGCAATCAGCCCCAGCATTTT
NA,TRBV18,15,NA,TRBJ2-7,CASSPLDGEASQQYF,TGTGCCAGCTCACCGCTAGATGGTGAGGCCAGCCAGCAGTACTTC
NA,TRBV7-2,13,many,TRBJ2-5,CASSLGGRETQYF,TGTGCCAGCAGCTTAGGGGGGCGAGAGACCCAGTACTTC
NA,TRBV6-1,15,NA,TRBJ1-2,CASSELEGSGYGYTF,TGTGCCAGCAGTGAACTTGAAGGGTCGGGCTATGGCTACACCTTC
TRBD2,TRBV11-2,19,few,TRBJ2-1,CASSSITRGRAFLGNEQFF,TGTGCCAGCAGCTCAATCACTCGCGGGAGGGCCTTCCTTGGGAATGAGCAGTTCTTC
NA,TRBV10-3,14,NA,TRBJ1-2,CAISEAEQGYGYTF,TGTGCCATCAGTGAGGCCGAACAGGGATACGGCTACACCTTC
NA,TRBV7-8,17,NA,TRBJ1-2,CASSPRAGTPHNYGYTF,TGTGCCAGCAGCCCTAGGGCCGGGACACCTCATAACTATGGCTACACCTTC
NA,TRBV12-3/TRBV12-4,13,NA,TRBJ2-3,CASGLLSTDTQYF,TGTGCCAGCGGCCTCCTTAGCACAGATACGCAGTATTTT
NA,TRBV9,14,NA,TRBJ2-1,CASSVAPRPDEQFF,TGTGCCAGCAGCGTAGCTCCCCGGCCAGATGAGCAGTTCTTC
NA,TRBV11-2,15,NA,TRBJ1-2,CASSFGARGLYGYTF,TGTGCCAGCAGCTTCGGGGCGCGTGGCCTCTATGGCTACACCTTC